The clone carrying this TCR beta chain has a single count. TCRdb keeps only in-frame clones here, not all; method: immunoSEQ multiplex PCR. The sample includes 150,000 to 200,000 clones, approximately 84% of them seen just once. The germline V gene has CDR1 ENHRY and CDR2 SYGVKD. This CDR3 is built from 14 residues. The V and J ends lost 3 bases and 2 bases respectively, with 10 bases between them. The sample originates from a study of blood T cell repertoires in COVID-19. This chain connects TRBV10-3 to TRBJ1-1, with a weak D call TRBD1 (6 bases). The receptor was derived from a woman between 40 and 55 years old with acute COVID-19. Sequencing used PBMCs or T cells enriched from blood (not recorded which). The CDR3 DNA sequence: TGTGCCATCAGTGACAGGGGTATTAACACTGAAGCTTTCTTT. It is translated as CAISDRGINTEAFF.